The next 17 T cell receptor beta chains were all read from a single sample in a study of PD-1 blockade in classical Hodgkin lymphoma. Time point of the sample: newly diagnosed, previously untreated cHL patient sample. CD4+ T cells were purified from thawed PBMCs by negative selection. Profiling relied on immunoSEQ multiplex PCR, and the TCRdb table lists in-frame clones only, not all of them. The table has about 21,000 clones, about 83% seen once; the top ten hold around 1.2%. The specimen was CD4+ T cells from blood. The source of these receptors is a human donor with classical Hodgkin lymphoma.

The genes are TRBV18 and TRBJ1-5, with D tentatively TRBD1 (5 bases). CDR3 length equals 14 residues. From germline, CDR1 is KGHSH and CDR2 LQKENI. The ends were cut back, 5 bases at V and 1 base at J, with 9 bases in the middle. CDR3 DNA: TGTGCCAGCTCAGCGCGACAGAGCAATCAGCCCCAGCATTTT. This encodes CASSARQSNQPQHF. Based on the CDR3 plus reference TRBV18 and TRBJ1-5, the full variable domain is NAGVMQNPRHLVRRRGQEARLRCSPMKGHSHVYWYRQLPEEGLKFMVYLQKENIIDESGMPKERFSAEFPKEGPSILRIQQVVRGDSAAYFCASSARQSNQPQHFGDGTRLSIL.

About this clone itself: Other DNA variants within this sample encode the same CDR3. This sequence joins TRBV6-5 and TRBJ1-1, with unresolved D. The germline CDR1 and CDR2 sequences are MNHEY and SVGAGI. V shed 0 bases and J shed 3 bases, with 8 bases lying between them. There are 14 residues in the CDR3. CDR3 sequence (DNA): TGTGCCAGCAGTTACTCTAAAGGTGACACTGAAGCTTTCTTT. Protein: CASSYSKGDTEAFF.

The chain has TRBV19 and TRBJ2-4; D possibly corresponds to TRBD1 (5 bases). The CDR3 loop spans 15 amino acids. The V end was cut by 9 bases, the J end by 0 bases, with 15 bases between. CDR1 is LNHDA, CDR2 SQIVND, per germline (reference sequence). Here the CDR3 reads CASNDRSLAKNIQYF. The CDR3 DNA follows: TGTGCCAGCAACGACAGATCCCTAGCCAAAAACATTCAGTACTTC.

This rearrangement joins TRBV10-3 to TRBJ2-1; 8 bases line up with TRBD2. J lost 4 bases, V lost 8 bases, and 4 bases had no gene match. The CDR3 runs 13 residues. Germline assignment: CDR1 ENHRY and CDR2 SYGVKD. The CDR3 here is CAIEPSGYNEQFF. Written as DNA, the CDR3 is TGTGCCATCGAGCCTAGCGGGTACAATGAGCAGTTCTTC.

CDR3 amino acids: CSPGLAGGSTDTQYF. CDR3 DNA sequence: TGCAGCCCAGGACTAGCGGGAGGCAGCACAGATACGCAGTATTTT. The V gene is TRBV29-1, the J gene TRBJ2-3; 14 nucleotides line up with TRBD2. Losses at the gene ends were 8 bases for V and 0 bases for J; bases not matched to a gene: 4. This CDR3 has 15 amino acids. The V gene's germline CDR1 is SQVTM and CDR2 ANQGSEA.

The chain joins TRBV28 to TRBJ2-2; 7 positions agree with TRBD2. Germline CDR1 MDHEN, CDR2 SYDVKM. J lost 0 bases, V lost 2 bases, and 3 bases had no gene match. This CDR3 is built from 16 residues. CDR3 region: CASSLAGAPNTGELFF. The CDR3 DNA reads TGTGCCAGCAGTTTAGCGGGAGCTCCGAACACCGGGGAGCTGTTTTTT. The whole variable domain, remainder taken from reference TRBV28 and TRBJ2-2, is DVKVTQSSRYLVKRTGEKVFLECVQDMDHENMFWYRQDPGLGLRLIYFSYDVKMKEKGDIPEGYSVSREKKERFSLILESASTNQTSMYLCASSLAGAPNTGELFFGEGSRLTVL.

This chain connects TRBV4-2 to TRBJ2-3, with D tentatively TRBD2 (6 bases). Germline V gene lookup returns CDR1 LGHNA and CDR2 YNFKEQ. Trimming shortened V by 4 bases and J by 2 bases, and 13 bases separated the two germline ends. The CDR3 runs 15 residues. CDR3 loop: CASSPPGLNTDTQYF. For the CDR3, the DNA is TGTGCCAGCAGCCCCCCGGGACTTAACACAGATACGCAGTATTTT.

This clone was seen just once. The chain is built from TRBV6-5 and TRBJ2-7; weak D call: TRBD2 (5 bases). Germline lookup yields CDR1 MNHEY and CDR2 SVGAGI. Trimming removed 8 bases at V and 1 base at J, with 12 bases between. This CDR3 is built from 13 residues. The CDR3 nucleotides read TGTGCCAGCCGCCGGGGAGATTCCTACGAGCAGTACTTC. Translation gives CASRRGDSYEQYF.

Here the CDR3 reads CASSLEGRPNYGYTF. In nucleotides, the CDR3 is TGTGCCAGCAGTTTAGAGGGGCGGCCTAACTATGGCTACACCTTC. The rearrangement uses TRBV28 and TRBJ1-2; the D gene is possibly TRBD1 (5 bases). CDR1 MDHEN and CDR2 SYDVKM come from the germline V gene. This CDR3 is built from 15 residues. Trimming removed 2 bases from V and 0 bases from J, with 10 bases in between.

This chain links TRBV7-2 with TRBJ2-5; D remains ambiguous. The ends were cut back, 1 base at V and 5 bases at J, with 11 bases in the middle. Per the germline V gene, CDR1 is SGHTA and CDR2 is FQGNSA. CDR3 length: 14 residues. CDR3 nucleotides: TGTGCCAGCAGCTTAGTGGGCGGCGCGGAGACCCAGTACTTC. As protein: CASSLVGGAETQYF.

The chain combines TRBV19 with TRBJ2-3, with 11 positions matching TRBD1. Trimming at V came to 9 bases and at J to 0 bases, leaving 8 bases not matched to a gene. The germline V gene encodes CDR1 LNHDA and CDR2 SQIVND (reference sequence). This CDR3 has 16 amino acids. In DNA, the CDR3 is TGTGCCAGCCGGGACAGGGGGTTCTCTAGCACAGATACGCAGTATTTT. It is translated as CASRDRGFSSTDTQYF. The full variable domain, completed using reference TRBV19 and TRBJ2-3, is DGGITQSPKYLFRKEGQNVTLSCEQNLNHDAMYWYRQDPGQGLRLIYYSQIVNDFQKGDIAEGYSVSREKKESFPLTVTSAQKNPTAFYLCASRDRGFSSTDTQYFGPGTRLTVL.

This sequence joins TRBV7-9 and TRBJ2-1; TRBD2 aligns across 8 bases. Trimming cost V 11 bases and J 0 bases; bases outside gene matches: 9. This CDR3 spans 15 amino acids. CDR1 and CDR2 from the germline V gene are SEHNR and FQNEAQ (reference sequence). CDR3 DNA: TGTGCCGGGAGCGGGAGTGGGAGCTCCTACAATGAGCAGTTCTTC. It specifies CAGSGSGSSYNEQFF.

The table lists this clone with a few counts. The V and J genes are TRBV28 and TRBJ1-5; D is possibly TRBD1 (6 bases). This CDR3 is built from 14 residues. V lost 2 bases and J 5 bases, leaving 10 bases between the germline ends. CDR1 and CDR2 (germline): MDHEN, SYDVKM. CDR3 region: CASSLEGGYQPQHF. The CDR3, as DNA: TGTGCCAGCAGTTTAGAAGGGGGATATCAGCCCCAGCATTTT. Supplemented by reference TRBV28 and TRBJ1-5, the full variable domain reads DVKVTQSSRYLVKRTGEKVFLECVQDMDHENMFWYRQDPGLGLRLIYFSYDVKMKEKGDIPEGYSVSREKKERFSLILESASTNQTSMYLCASSLEGGYQPQHFGDGTRLSIL.

A single count supports this clone. V gene TRBV28 combines with J gene TRBJ1-1; D unresolved. The germline gives CDR1 MDHEN, CDR2 SYDVKM. V shed 5 bases and J shed 2 bases, with 12 bases lying between them. There are 14 residues in the CDR3. In DNA form, the CDR3 reads TGTGCCAGCAGTCCCCTTGGGCCTAACACTGAAGCTTTCTTT. Amino acid sequence: CASSPLGPNTEAFF.

The V call is TRBV7-9, the J call TRBJ2-6; no clear D. This CDR3 has 18 amino acids. CDR1 and CDR2 (germline): SEHNR, FQNEAQ (reference sequence). Between the trimmed V and J ends, which lost 3 bases and 2 bases, there was a span of 17 bases. CDR3 DNA sequence: TGTGCCAGCAGCTTGGGCAGGCGGATCTTGACTGGGGCCAACGTCCTGACTTTC. Translation gives CASSLGRRILTGANVLTF.

V usage is TRBV5-1 and J usage is TRBJ2-5, with D unresolved. Trimming removed 4 bases at V and 1 base at J, with 11 bases between. CDR1 and CDR2 (germline): SGHRS, YFSETQ. The CDR3 consists of 14 residues. The CDR3 loop reads CASSLWDIQETQYF. The CDR3, as DNA: TGCGCCAGCAGCCTGTGGGATATCCAAGAGACCCAGTACTTC. Variable domain in full (rest from reference TRBV5-1 and TRBJ2-5): KAGVTQTPRYLIKTRGQQVTLSCSPISGHRSVSWYQQTPGQGLQFLFEYFSETQRNKGNFPGRFSGRQFSNSRSEMNVSTLELGDSALYLCASSLWDIQETQYFGPGTRLLVL.

Here the CDR3 DNA reads TGTGCCAGCAGCCCGTGGGAACGTCAGCCCCAGCATTTT. Translation gives CASSPWERQPQHF. This rearrangement joins TRBV7-2 to TRBJ1-5; D remains ambiguous. Per the germline V gene, CDR1 is SGHTA and CDR2 is FQGNSA. Trimming removed 5 bases from V and 6 bases from J, with 11 bases in between. CDR3 length: 13 residues.